The 32 T cell receptor beta chains below were found in one sample sequenced in a study of blood T cell repertoires in COVID-19. Method: immunoSEQ multiplex PCR; TCRdb's copy keeps in-frame clones and lacks some. Here the sample spans about 220,000 clones, 80% to 90% being singletons. The specimen was peripheral blood. The source of these receptors is a middle-aged man who had recovered from COVID-19.

The chain links TRBV15 to TRBJ1-2; D gene ambiguous. The CDR3 spans 11 residues. The V end lost 4 bases, the J end lost 8 bases, and 8 bases lay between the germline ends. Germline CDR1 reads LNHNV; CDR2 reads YYDKDF (reference sequence). The CDR3 nucleotides read TGTGCCACCAGCACCCCAGCGGGCTACACCTTC. Its protein product is CATSTPAGYTF.

This chain connects TRBV30 to TRBJ1-5; D is possibly TRBD1 (5 bases). The CDR3 extends over 13 amino acids. Germline V gives CDR1 GTSNPN, CDR2 SVGIG (reference sequence). Trimming pared 3 bases from V and 4 bases from J, leaving 10 bases between. The CDR3: CAWRGGRNQPQHF. Here the CDR3 DNA reads TGTGCCTGGAGGGGGGGGAGGAATCAGCCCCAGCATTTT.

V gene TRBV28 combines with J gene TRBJ2-7; 9 bases match TRBD2. After removal of 2 bases from V and 6 bases from J, the junction contained 11 bases not matched to a gene. Germline assignment: CDR1 MDHEN and CDR2 SYDVKM. This CDR3 region has 16 residues. This CDR3 reads CASSLGLAGPRGEQYF. DNA for the CDR3: TGTGCCAGCAGTTTAGGGCTAGCGGGGCCCCGGGGCGAGCAGTACTTC.

This chain links TRBV4-1 with TRBJ2-7, with a possible D match to TRBD2 (5 bases). V gave up 3 bases and J gave up 5 bases, with 11 bases separating them. This CDR3 contains 13 residues. CDR1 is MGHRA and CDR2 is YSYEKL in the germline V gene. CDR3 DNA sequence: TGCGCCAGCAGCCACGCCGCGCGGGACGAGCAGTACTTC. Protein sequence: CASSHAARDEQYF.

This chain links TRBV3-1 (or the pseudogene TRBV3-2) with TRBJ2-7, with D possibly matching TRBD2 (5 bases). CDR1 and CDR2 (germline): LGHDT, YNNKEL (reference sequence). The CDR3 sequence is 15 residues long. V was trimmed by 2 bases and J by 6 bases, leaving 17 bases between them. The CDR3 loop is CASSQTAVNRPEQYF. DNA of the CDR3: TGTGCCAGCAGCCAAACAGCGGTAAACAGACCCGAGCAGTACTTC.

The genes are TRBV6-1 and TRBJ2-7; 7 positions match TRBD1. J lost 2 bases, V lost 1 base, and 5 bases had no gene match. The CDR3 has 15 residues. Germline lookup yields CDR1 MNHNS and CDR2 SASEGT. The CDR3 loop is CASSEGDSRAYEQYF. In DNA, the CDR3 is TGTGCCAGCAGTGAAGGGGACAGCCGCGCCTACGAGCAGTACTTC.

The gene calls are TRBV29-1 and TRBJ2-4; 10 bases map to TRBD1. V trimming: 2 bases; J trimming: 5 bases; junction bases outside the gene matches: 3. Germline loops: CDR1 SQVTM, CDR2 ANQGSEA. The CDR3 is 14 amino acids. The CDR3 here is CSVEKTGGENIQYF. CDR3 nucleotides: TGCAGCGTTGAAAAGACAGGGGGCGAAAACATTCAGTACTTC.

V and J are TRBV2 and TRBJ1-2; D perhaps matches TRBD1 (5 bases). The CDR3 contains 16 residues. V dropped 2 bases and J dropped 1 base, with 14 bases sitting between them. Germline V gene lookup returns CDR1 SNHLY and CDR2 FYNNEI. CDR3 coding DNA: TGTGCCAGCAGTGAAAGGGGAGGAAAGAGTAACTATGGCTACACCTTC. Translation: CASSERGGKSNYGYTF.

The chain employs TRBV6-5 and TRBJ2-2; D is possibly TRBD2 (5 bases). V was pared by 3 bases and J by 5 bases, with 16 bases between. The germline gives CDR1 MNHEY, CDR2 SVGAGI. The CDR3 sequence is 16 residues long. As DNA, the CDR3 is TGTGCCAGCAGTTATGAGCCGGGGATGACGACCGGGGAGCTGTTTTTT. It specifies CASSYEPGMTTGELFF.

The chain uses TRBV6-1 and TRBJ1-2; a possible D gene is TRBD1 (6 bases). The CDR3 runs to 15 residues. Trimming left V 3 bases short and J 4 bases short, with 15 bases between. CDR1 MNHNS and CDR2 SASEGT come from the germline V gene. CDR3 sequence (DNA): TGTGCCAGCAGTGAGGGGGCACCGCTCATCTATGGCTACACCTTC. Its protein is CASSEGAPLIYGYTF.

The rearrangement joins TRBV5-4 to TRBJ2-5, with 8 bases matching TRBD2. Germline CDR1 and CDR2: SGHNT and YYREEE (reference sequence). The CDR3 has 16 residues. With V trimmed by 4 bases and J by 2 bases, 10 bases remained unmatched. CDR3 loop: CASSHKRTGGQETQYF. The CDR3 DNA is TGTGCCAGCAGCCACAAACGAACGGGGGGGCAAGAGACCCAGTACTTC.

The chain is built from TRBV28 and TRBJ1-2; perhaps TRBD1 as D (5 bases). Trimming took 2 bases from V and 7 from J, leaving 11 bases between them. In germline, CDR1 is MDHEN, CDR2 SYDVKM. CDR3 size: 13 residues. Here the CDR3 DNA reads TGTGCCAGCAGTTTAAGCCAGGGCCGTGGCTACACCTTC. Amino acids: CASSLSQGRGYTF.

This chain connects TRBV10-3 to TRBJ2-1; the match to TRBD1 covers 7 bases. The germline CDR1 and CDR2 sequences are ENHRY and SYGVKD. The CDR3 length is 16 residues. V was clipped by 0 bases and J by 2 bases; unmatched bases: 4. CDR3 DNA: TGTGCCATCAGTGAGTCTACAGGGGTTCCCTACAATGAGCAGTTCTTC. The encoded protein is CAISESTGVPYNEQFF.

The chain joins TRBV25-1 to TRBJ2-2; 8 bases align to TRBD1. Germline V gene lookup returns CDR1 MGHDK and CDR2 SYGVNS. J was trimmed by 4 bases and V by 8 bases; bases with no gene match: 9. The CDR3 consists of 15 residues. CDR3 DNA sequence: TGTGCCAGCCAAAGACAGGGGAGGCGCACCGGGGAGCTGTTTTTT. Its translation: CASQRQGRRTGELFF.

The chain's CDR3 is CSVPLAGASTGELFF. CDR3 DNA sequence: TGCAGCGTTCCTCTAGCGGGAGCTAGCACCGGGGAGCTGTTTTTT. The chain is built from TRBV29-1 and TRBJ2-2, with 10 bases lining up with TRBD2. The junction had 7 bases not matched to a gene; V was cut back by 5 bases and J by 4 bases. Germline lookup yields CDR1 SQVTM and CDR2 ANQGSEA. The CDR3 length is 15 residues.

CDR3: CASSLRAGGAEQFF. The DNA for the CDR3 is TGTGCCAGCAGCCTCCGTGCGGGAGGAGCTGAGCAGTTCTTC. This chain uses TRBV3-1 (or the pseudogene TRBV3-2) with TRBJ2-1, with 8 bases aligning to TRBD2. Germline V gives CDR1 LGHDT, CDR2 YNNKEL (reference sequence). CDR3 length: 14 amino acids. The trim removed 4 bases at V and 9 bases at J, leaving 8 bases unmatched.

The V call is TRBV7-7, the J call TRBJ2-1; tentatively, D is TRBD2 (6 bases). V lost 6 bases and J 4 bases, leaving 22 bases between the germline ends. CDR3 size: 17 residues. The germline V gene has CDR1 SSHAT and CDR2 FNYEAQ (reference sequence). CDR3 in amino acids: CASSRLPGSGPYNEQFF. CDR3 bases: TGTGCCAGCAGTCGCCTTCCCGGGAGCGGGCCATACAATGAGCAGTTCTTC.

The rearrangement joins TRBV5-1 to TRBJ1-3, with D unclear. This CDR3 region has 14 residues. Looked up from germline, CDR1 is SGHRS and CDR2 is YFSETQ. V shed 4 bases and J shed 0 bases, with 8 bases lying between them. The CDR3 DNA follows: TGCGCCAGCAGCCGACAAGACTCTGGAAACACCATATATTTT. Translating gives CASSRQDSGNTIYF. The full variable domain, its missing parts supplied by reference TRBV5-1 and TRBJ1-3, is KAGVTQTPRYLIKTRGQQVTLSCSPISGHRSVSWYQQTPGQGLQFLFEYFSETQRNKGNFPGRFSGRQFSNSRSEMNVSTLELGDSALYLCASSRQDSGNTIYFGEGSWLTVV.

In regard to this clone: This CDR3 is also generated by other DNA sequences in the sample. This chain links TRBV30 with TRBJ1-1, with D possibly TRBD1 on 6 matching bases. Germline assignment: CDR1 GTSNPN and CDR2 SVGIG (reference sequence). The CDR3 spans 13 residues. Trimming left V 0 bases short and J 1 base short, with 6 bases between. This CDR3 is CAWSVQGNTEAFF. DNA of the CDR3: TGTGCCTGGAGTGTACAGGGGAACACTGAAGCTTTCTTT. Drawing the rest from reference TRBV30 and TRBJ1-1, the complete variable domain is SQTIHQWPATLVQPVGSPLSLECTVEGTSNPNLYWYRQAAGRGLQLLFYSVGIGQISSEVPQNLSASRPQDRQFILSSKKLLLSDSGFYLCAWSVQGNTEAFFGQGTRLTVV.

V usage is TRBV19 and J usage is TRBJ1-1; 12 nucleotides line up with TRBD1. Per the germline V gene, CDR1 is LNHDA and CDR2 is SQIVND (reference sequence). V dropped 10 bases and J dropped 5; count of bases not matched to a gene: 8. CDR3 length equals 14 residues. CDR3 in DNA: TGTGCCACCCGGGACAGGGGGCGAAATACTGAAGCTTTCTTT. This sequence encodes CATRDRGRNTEAFF.

J is TRBJ2-7 and V is TRBV12-3 or TRBV12-4; D is possibly TRBD2 (6 bases). This CDR3 contains 13 residues. V dropped 4 bases and J dropped 3 bases, with 10 bases sitting between them. CDR3: CASSWLSGYEQYF. The CDR3 nucleotides read TGTGCCAGCAGTTGGCTTAGCGGCTACGAGCAGTACTTC.

This clone came up once. This chain joins TRBV10-2 and TRBJ2-7; D gene unclear. Germline CDR1 WSHSY, CDR2 SAAADI. This CDR3 is 12 amino acids long. With 2 bases removed from V and 5 bases from J, the gap between germline ends came to 7 bases. In nucleotides, the CDR3 is TGCGCCAGCAGTGAGATTGGGCACGAGCAGTACTTC. This translates into CASSEIGHEQYF.

V is TRBV28 and J is TRBJ1-2, with 7 bases fitting TRBD1. The germline CDR1 and CDR2 sequences are MDHEN and SYDVKM. V gave up 2 bases and J gave up 4 bases; unmatched junction bases: 7. The CDR3 contains 15 residues. CDR3 nucleotides: TGTGCCAGCAGTTTAGTTCCGGGACAGCGCTATGGCTACACCTTC. Amino acid sequence: CASSLVPGQRYGYTF.

The chain joins TRBV2 to TRBJ2-7; 10 bases fit TRBD2. The CDR3 has 17 amino acids. Unmatched junction bases numbered 13, after V lost 4 bases and J lost 4 bases. CDR1 is SNHLY, CDR2 FYNNEI, per germline. The CDR3 coding sequence is TGTGCCAGCAGTGTTGTGGTCTCTAGCGGGAGTTCTTACGAGCAGTACTTC. This translates into CASSVVVSSGSSYEQYF.

The chain combines TRBV7-9 with TRBJ1-1, with D tentatively TRBD1 (5 bases). The CDR3 consists of 13 residues. Per the germline V gene, CDR1 is SEHNR and CDR2 is FQNEAQ (reference sequence). Trimming shortened V by 3 bases and J by 4 bases, and 9 bases separated the two germline ends. The CDR3 DNA reads TGTGCCAGCAGCTTTGAGACAGTCACTGAAGCTTTCTTT. Its protein product is CASSFETVTEAFF.

The table lists this clone with a count of one. The chain couples TRBV28 to TRBJ1-2; 9 bases are a match to TRBD1. The germline CDR1 and CDR2 sequences are MDHEN and SYDVKM. This CDR3 contains 15 residues. Trimming took 3 bases from V and 7 from J; bases not matched to a gene: 9. CDR3 bases: TGTGCCAGCAGTTTTAGGGACAGGGACTATTCTGGCTACACCTTC. Its protein is CASSFRDRDYSGYTF.

The CDR3 is CSVLSGREPSSYNEQFF. The CDR3, as DNA: TGCAGCGTTCTTAGCGGGAGGGAACCTAGCTCCTACAATGAGCAGTTCTTC. The rearrangement links TRBV29-1 to TRBJ2-1; the match to TRBD2 covers 11 bases. This CDR3 spans 17 amino acids. Trimming at V came to 5 bases and at J to 0 bases, leaving 9 bases not matched to a gene. Germline-derived CDR1 and CDR2 are SQVTM and ANQGSEA.

This rearrangement joins TRBV2 to TRBJ1-4, with 9 bases matching TRBD1. Per germline, CDR1 SNHLY and CDR2 FYNNEI. This CDR3 region has 14 residues. Trimming took 6 bases from V and 4 from J; bases not matched to a gene: 3. CDR3 coding DNA: TGTGCCAGCAGGCCGGGACAGGGTAATGAAAAACTGTTTTTT. Protein product: CASRPGQGNEKLFF. The full variable domain, rest sourced from reference TRBV2 and TRBJ1-4, is EPEVTQTPSHQVTQMGQEVILRCVPISNHLYFYWYRQILGQKVEFLVSFYNNEISEKSEIFDDQFSVERPDGSNFTLKIRSTKLEDSAMYFCASRPGQGNEKLFFGSGTQLSVL.

This rearrangement joins TRBV2 to TRBJ1-5; D is unresolved. The CDR3 runs to 13 residues. V dropped 6 bases and J dropped 6 bases, with 12 bases sitting between them. Germline CDR1 and CDR2: SNHLY and FYNNEI. CDR3: CASRSGFGQPQHF. In DNA form, the CDR3 reads TGTGCCAGCAGATCGGGATTCGGTCAGCCCCAGCATTTT.

This chain connects TRBV4-1 to TRBJ2-7; 12 bases are a match to TRBD1. CDR3 length equals 19 residues. In germline, CDR1 is MGHRA, CDR2 YSYEKL. J lost 1 base, V lost 1 base, and 11 bases had no gene match. CDR3 DNA sequence: TGCGCCAGCAGCCAAGGCCCGGGACAGGGGGCGCCGAGTTCCTACGAGCAGTACTTC. It specifies CASSQGPGQGAPSSYEQYF.

The genes are TRBV9 and TRBJ2-2; 10 positions match TRBD1. The CDR3 totals 15 residues. Germline trimming cut 4 bases from V and 5 bases from J; bases unmatched to any gene: 5. Germline V gene data show CDR1 as SGDLS and CDR2 as YYNGEE. The CDR3 region has the DNA TGTGCCAGCAGCCCCGGGACAGGGGAAACCGGGGAGCTGTTTTTT. It is translated as CASSPGTGETGELFF. Using reference TRBV9 and TRBJ2-2 for the parts outside the CDR3, the full variable domain is DSGVTQTPKHLITATGQRVTLRCSPRSGDLSVYWYQQSLDQGLQFLIQYYNGEERAKGNILERFSAQQFPDLHSELNLSSLELGDSALYFCASSPGTGETGELFFGEGSRLTVL.

The V gene is TRBV9, the J gene TRBJ2-7, with D possibly TRBD1 on 5 matching bases. The V gene's germline CDR1 is SGDLS and CDR2 YYNGEE. The CDR3 is made up of 14 amino acids. V was pared by 6 bases and J by 5 bases, with 18 bases between. The CDR3 nucleotides read TGTGCCAGCACCCTGGGTGGGGCGCTGGACGAGCAGTACTTC. Translated: CASTLGGALDEQYF.